Listed below are T cell receptor beta chains from one sample, sequenced in a study of blood T cell repertoires in COVID-19. Data came from immunoSEQ multiplex PCR; TCRdb stores just in-frame clones and leaves some out. The sample carries 65,000 to 70,000 clones, 82% recorded once. Sequences were obtained from peripheral blood. The receptors derive from an elderly man with active COVID-19. Each CDR3 is given with its conserved first and last residue. D genes are given only for firm matches. Only some rows state a clone size, as once, few, many or a class for expanded clones.

TRBJ1-4 NA TRBV5-5 TRBD1 TGTGCCAGCAGCCCGGGACAGGGATACGAAAAACTGTTTTTT CASSPGQGYEKLFF
TRBJ1-1 NA TRBV20-1 NA TGCAGTGCTAGTCAGAACACTGAAGCTTTCTTT CSASQNTEAFF
TRBJ2-5 NA TRBV7-7 TRBD1 TGTGCCAGCAGCACCGCGGGACAGGGAACCGAGACCCAGTACTTC CASSTAGQGTETQYF
TRBJ2-7 NA TRBV27 NA TGTGCCAGCAGGGCTCCCCGACGGGACTCCTACGAGCAGTACTTC CASRAPRRDSYEQYF
TRBJ1-1 NA TRBV29-1 TRBD1 TGCAGCGTTGGGCAGGGGGTCGCTGAAGCTTTCTTT CSVGQGVAEAFF
TRBJ2-3 NA TRBV6-1 NA TGTGCCAGCAGTGAACCGACAGTGGGCACAGATACGCAGTATTTT CASSEPTVGTDTQYF
TRBJ2-2 once TRBV19 TRBD1 TGTGCCAGCAGGGGGGCAGGGGGCTTGGAAACCGGGGAGCTGTTTTTT CASRGAGGLETGELFF
TRBJ1-4 NA TRBV4-2 NA TGTGCCAGCAGCCCAGAGTGGCGGAATGAAAAACTGTTTTTT CASSPEWRNEKLFF
TRBJ1-3 few TRBV5-1 TRBD1 TGCGCCAGCAGCCTGACAGGGGCCGACTACTCTGGAAACACCATATATTTT CASSLTGADYSGNTIYF
TRBJ1-2 NA TRBV5-8 TRBD1 TGTGCCAGCAGCTGGGACAGGGAAGGCTACACCTTC CASSWDREGYTF
TRBJ2-7 NA TRBV5-1 NA TGCGCCAGCATGGGTCAGGGCGCCTCCTACGAGCAGTACTTC CASMGQGASYEQYF
TRBJ1-2 NA TRBV28 TRBD1 TGTGCCAGCAGTTTACCGACAGGGGGCCGAGCTAACTATGGCTACACCTTC CASSLPTGGRANYGYTF
TRBJ2-6 many TRBV19 NA TGTGCCAGTAGTATAGATCGTTTGCGCTCTGGGGCCAACGTCCTGACTTTC CASSIDRLRSGANVLTF
TRBJ1-2 NA TRBV5-8 NA TGTGCCAGCAGCCGAGGCGGATCGGGGTCGTGGGGCTACACCTTC CASSRGGSGSWGYTF
TRBJ1-2 few TRBV19 TRBD1 TGTGCCACGTTGCCAGGACAGGGCTACTATGGCTACACCTTC CATLPGQGYYGYTF
TRBJ1-4 many TRBV27 NA TGTGCCAGCAACGCCGCAGGCGCAACTAATGAAAAACTGTTTTTT CASNAAGATNEKLFF
TRBJ2-3 NA TRBV4-3 NA TGCGCCAGCAGCCAAGGGGTTGCGGGGTCCACAGATACGCAGTATTTT CASSQGVAGSTDTQYF